The rows below give T cell receptor beta chains drawn from one sample of a study of beta chain features in type 1 diabetes. Clones were read by immunoSEQ multiplex PCR, and TCRdb kept only the in-frame ones, dropping some. The data hold 200,000 to 250,000 clones, with roughly a tenth observed a single time. The source material was central memory CD4+ T cells from blood. The receptors derive from a man between 18 and 29 years old in good health. CDR3s include the opening cysteine and the closing phenylalanine or tryptophan. The D gene is left open where the match is weak. Size is stated for part of the rows, as once, few or many counts, or as a class when the clone is expanded.

v_call	clone_size	d_call	j_call	cdr3_aa	cdr3_nt
TRBV2	NA	TRBD1	TRBJ2-1	CASSSDREIGNEQFF	TGTGCCAGCAGTAGCGACAGGGAAATAGGCAATGAGCAGTTCTTC
TRBV30	few	TRBD1	TRBJ1-2	CAWISGGNYGYTF	TGTGCCTGGATATCAGGGGGCAACTATGGCTACACCTTC
TRBV18	NA	NA	TRBJ2-1	CASSPDRNSYNEQFF	TGTGCCAGCTCACCCGACAGAAACTCCTACAATGAGCAGTTCTTC
TRBV16	NA	TRBD1	TRBJ1-2	CASSQPDRVFGYTF	TGTGCCAGCAGCCAACCAGACAGGGTGTTTGGCTACACCTTC
TRBV28	NA	NA	TRBJ2-1	CASRLTVNEQFF	TGTGCCAGCAGGCTGACAGTCAATGAGCAGTTCTTC
TRBV5-6	few	NA	TRBJ2-5	CASSPLETEKETQYF	TGTGCCAGCAGCCCCTTGGAGACGGAGAAAGAGACCCAGTACTTC
TRBV7-9	few	NA	TRBJ2-5	CASSLSLGGQETQYF	TGTGCCAGCAGCTTAAGCCTAGGAGGTCAAGAGACCCAGTACTTC
TRBV11-3	NA	NA	TRBJ2-1	CASSLSGGEYNEQFF	TGTGCCAGCAGCTTATCTGGCGGTGAATACAATGAGCAGTTCTTC
TRBV4-1	NA	TRBD1	TRBJ2-7	CASSQGQGEYEQYF	TGCGCCAGCAGCCAAGGACAGGGAGAATACGAGCAGTACTTC
TRBV10-2	few	TRBD2	TRBJ2-1	CASSDSGSSNEQFF	TGCGCCAGCAGTGATAGCGGGAGTAGCAATGAGCAGTTCTTC
TRBV10-2	NA	TRBD1	TRBJ2-7	CASSERDRDEQYF	TGCGCCAGCAGTGAGCGGGACAGGGACGAGCAGTACTTC
TRBV27	NA	TRBD2	TRBJ2-7	CASSPRTSGSPHEQYF	TGTGCCAGCAGTCCGAGGACTAGCGGGAGCCCCCACGAGCAGTACTTC
TRBV7-2	NA	TRBD1	TRBJ2-5	CASSNRDREETQYF	TGTGCCAGCAGCAACCGTGACAGGGAAGAGACCCAGTACTTC
TRBV5-1	few	TRBD2	TRBJ2-7	CASSLAAAGEYEQYF	TGCGCCAGCAGCTTGGCCGCCGCGGGAGAGTACGAGCAGTACTTC
TRBV5-1	NA	NA	TRBJ1-1	CASSAGHLNTEAFF	TGCGCCAGCAGCGCTGGACACCTGAACACTGAAGCTTTCTTT
TRBV5-1	NA	NA	TRBJ2-5	CASSFPGAGETQYF	TGCGCCAGCAGCTTCCCCGGGGCGGGGGAGACCCAGTACTTC
TRBV30	NA	TRBD2	TRBJ2-1	CAWIRTSGPYNEQFF	TGTGCCTGGATCCGGACTAGCGGACCCTACAATGAGCAGTTCTTC
TRBV5-1	few	NA	TRBJ2-1	CASSFWARSYNEQFF	TGCGCCAGCAGCTTTTGGGCCCGCTCCTACAATGAGCAGTTCTTC
TRBV29-1	few	TRBD1	TRBJ2-7	CSVEGQGMYEQYF	TGCAGCGTTGAAGGACAGGGTATGTACGAGCAGTACTTC
TRBV7-2	few	TRBD2	TRBJ2-4	CASSPSLAGAKNIQYF	TGTGCCAGCAGCCCTTCACTAGCGGGCGCCAAAAACATTCAGTACTTC
TRBV18	few	TRBD1	TRBJ2-7	CASSLDRAYEQYF	TGTGCCAGCTCACTGGACAGGGCCTACGAGCAGTACTTC
TRBV30	NA	NA	TRBJ1-2	CAWSVSGVKGGYTF	TGTGCCTGGAGTGTATCAGGGGTAAAGGGCGGCTACACCTTC
TRBV13	NA	NA	TRBJ2-1	CASSLLGRNEQFF	TGTGCCAGCAGCTTATTAGGGCGGAATGAGCAGTTCTTC
TRBV6-1	few	NA	TRBJ1-1	CASIGQRAWEAFF	TGTGCCAGCATCGGACAGAGGGCGTGGGAAGCTTTCTTT
TRBV7-2	few	TRBD2	TRBJ2-7	CASSYGLAGVGRVEQYF	TGTGCCAGCAGCTATGGACTAGCGGGAGTTGGGAGGGTCGAGCAGTACTTC